This TCR beta chain stems from a study of identical twins listed by TCRdb under 2016. Regarding the complete study: To test whether fetal clonotypes persist, the study used deep sequencing on TCR alpha and beta repertoires from monozygotic twins, unrelated adults of various ages, and cord blood. To rule out contamination, replicate twin experiments were performed at different times with different library preparation protocols.

Only healthy Caucasian donors were included. Three pairs of female monozygotic twins, all aged about 18 to 29 years, were included in the twin cohort. RNA for TCR libraries was isolated from peripheral blood mononuclear cells. Worth noting for this clonotype: What this receptor recognizes is not known. Given a much more abundant clone one base away, this may be a read error.

Library generation was performed with 5' RACE. The sequencer was an Illumina HiSeq 2000. Template switching introduced a universal primer binding site; the final cDNA contained a unique molecular identifier, enabling accurate counting of TCR cDNA molecules. Specific primers in the conserved constant-segment region were used to synthesize first-strand cDNA for the TCR alpha and beta chains. Each cDNA library was double barcoded, with a SMART-Mk sample barcode plus Illumina barcodes, to control for contamination. Two successive PCR steps introduced TruSeq adapter sequences along with Illumina sample barcodes. TCR alpha and beta cDNA libraries were sequenced on the Illumina HiSeq platform with custom primers. In the original analysis: Unique molecular identifiers were extracted from raw reads with MiGEC, and CDR3 positions were determined with MiXCR. For each individual, recombination models were inferred using an EM algorithm with the repgenHMM and IGoR tools. Shared clonotypes were analyzed with the tcR package in R, and sharing was normalized by the product of cloneset sizes. To study raw recombination free of thymic and clonal selection effects, out-of-frame nonproductive sequences were analyzed. Starting from the raw public reads, TCRdb applied fastp trimming at Q25, assembled clones with MiXCR and retained in-frame beta chains. Every distinct CDR3 protein forms one entry, paired with its most common genes and DNA. The V and J calls follow TCRdb's processing rather than the paper's. This sample gives under 800,000 distinct CDR3 sequences in total; about 20% of them show up just once. The leading ten clones occupy about 4.5% of the sample.

Beyond this particular receptor, the publication reports: Abundant cord blood beta clonotypes carried fewer insertions; young adult naive repertoires showed a weaker similar trend, while memory repertoires showed none. Compared with coincidental sharing between unrelated individuals, out-of-frame TCR alpha sequences shared between twins showed an excess of sequences with low generation probability. Zero-insertion analyses could be partly confounded by invariant T cells such as MAIT and iNKT, although diverse VJ usage argued against such confounding for most clonotypes. The excess sharing between twins in beta out-of-frame sequences was weaker because fewer shared sequences reduced the signal-to-noise ratio. Because the same donors could not be followed over many years, conclusions were based on cross-sectional statistical analysis. In monozygotic twins, out-of-frame TCR alpha sharing was systematically underestimated by recombination models, although the models agreed with sharing between unrelated individuals.

Reading from cysteine to phenylalanine, the CDR3 counts 13 amino acids. Left in the record is the CDR3 DNA by itself, 39 bases read in frame from the first base. CDR1 is given as DFQATT and CDR2 as SNEGSKA, both from the germline V gene (reference sequence). The same data also contributed to another study, on T cells expressing NK-cell markers. As noted in the second study: TCR beta-chain repertoires were profiled in sorted CD3+CD56+NKG2C+, CD3+CD56+NKG2C- and CD3+CD56-NKG2C+ T-cell subsets from several donors. Among the eight sequenced donors, seven were HCMV-seropositive and one was HCMV-seronegative. In several experiments an anti-gammadeltaTCR antibody was added to restrict sorting to alphabetaTCR-expressing T cells. In several donors, the dominant CD3+CD56+NKG2C+ clonotypes ranked among the top 10 CD8+ clonotypes, making up about 1.0-7.5% of CD8+ T cells. Those dominant clonotypes were again the most abundant among CD3+CD56-NKG2C+ cells in a few donors, at 28.3-60.1%. It remained unclear whether the expanded NKG2C-expressing T cell clones were specific for HCMV antigens. All eight donors whose samples were sequenced were randomly selected healthy volunteers, three of them men and five women. To determine HCMV serostatus, a commercial ELISA kit was used to detect HCMV-specific IgG in serum. For more than five donors, bulk peripheral blood T-cell repertoires were also sequenced from unsorted PBMC. MIGEC handled demultiplexing of the reads and grouping by UMI, while MiTCR was used to assemble and quantify clonotypes. To remove erroneous sequences, TCR cDNA sequences were retained only when supported by two or more reads. The tcR package was used for downstream repertoire analysis, and clonotypes were matched across fractions by CDR3 nucleotide sequence plus V segment. VDJmatch was used to annotate antigen specificity against VDJdb, with one amino acid substitution in CDR3 allowed.

Sequencing was done on a sample of PBMCs. This sequence was found in a young woman in good health. The chain is encoded by TRBV20-1 joined to TRBJ2-5, with the D call perhaps TRBD1 or TRBD2, each one matching 5 bases. In nucleotide form, the sequence is TGCGGTGCTAGCCCAGGGTGGGGAGAGACCCAGTACTTC. This encodes CGASPGWGETQYF.